Sequencing of this T cell receptor beta chain was carried out in a study of cytomegalovirus exposure and HLA in healthy donors. Findings of the study overall: A later analysis reported that several of the most significant clusters appeared to be linked to common viral pathogens, among them Epstein-Barr virus. TCR beta sequences numbering roughly 16,000 were associated with HLA alleles at 0.05 false discovery rate in a later analysis. Researchers catalogued approximately 170 TCR beta chains as cytomegalovirus-associated. Most subjects' HLA-A and HLA-B alleles were reportedly predicted from TCR beta sequences.

This clone was picked up a small number of times. Its antigen is not known. Germline loops: CDR1 SGHRS, CDR2 YFSETQ. The CDR3 length is 14 residues. The V segment lost 6 bases and the J segment 10 bases; nucleotides outside the gene matches: 10. The PCR made use of 60 Vbeta and 13 Jbeta primers. Profiling relied on immunoSEQ multiplex PCR, and the TCRdb table lists in-frame clones only, not all of them. The repertoire includes about 110,000 clones, around 74% of them detected once, and approximately 1.2% sits in the top ten. The sample comprised PBMCs. The V gene is TRBV5-1, the J gene TRBJ2-1; 10 nucleotides line up with TRBD2. The clonotype was recovered from a man aged 35-49 years in good health and CMV-seronegative. The CDR3 is CASKSGGATYEQFF. The CDR3 DNA reads TGCGCCAGCAAGAGCGGGGGGGCTACCTACGAGCAGTTCTTC.